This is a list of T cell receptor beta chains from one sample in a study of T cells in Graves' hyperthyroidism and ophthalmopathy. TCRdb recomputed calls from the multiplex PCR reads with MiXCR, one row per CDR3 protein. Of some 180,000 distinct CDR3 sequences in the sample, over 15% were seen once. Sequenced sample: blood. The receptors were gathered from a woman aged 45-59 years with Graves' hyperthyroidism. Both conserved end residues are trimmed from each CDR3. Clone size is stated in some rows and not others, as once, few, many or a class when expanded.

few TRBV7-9 ASSFRAAREASNEKLF
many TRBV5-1 ASSPGEVTDTQY
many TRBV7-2 ASSNRLGGGEKLF
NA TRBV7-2 ASRQGADSFEAF
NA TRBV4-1 ASSQGGTGGNGYT
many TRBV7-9 ASSLGDSLNTEAF
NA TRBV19 ASTEISGNTIY
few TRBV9 ASSVVTSGGAGELF
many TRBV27 ASSPLDARYEQY
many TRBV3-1 ASSQDRGRTDTQY
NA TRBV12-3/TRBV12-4 ASSFFQSNQPQH
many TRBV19 ASTRAGLSNQPQH
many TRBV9 ASSRGQPAYEQY
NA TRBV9 ASSPPGTGPSLH
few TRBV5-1 ASSLDVSVEKLF
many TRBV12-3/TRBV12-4 ASSSGQAIRGVLNTEAF
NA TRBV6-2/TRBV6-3 ASRRRAADTQY
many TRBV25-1 ASRPRQGARYEQY
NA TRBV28 ASSLLGGTTNGYT
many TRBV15 ATSRDHGNNYGYT
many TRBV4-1 ASSHTGANVLT
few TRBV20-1 TVLDTQGYNEQF
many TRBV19 ASSIVGQGRTNQPQH
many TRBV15 ATSRDRLGSNEQF
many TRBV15 ATSREFAGTGIEPRIKETQY
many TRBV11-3 ASSQGINTEAF
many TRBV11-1 ASSWERQGYNEQF
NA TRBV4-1 ASSQGVGYEQY